Listed below are T cell receptor beta chains from one sample, sequenced in a study of control samples from healthy donors and cancer patients. Libraries were prepared by immunoSEQ multiplex PCR; TCRdb keeps only in-frame clonotypes and omits some of them. The repertoire holds about 98,000 clones, with about four fifths as singletons. The sample taken for sequencing was blood. All receptors derive from a woman in her twenties or thirties in good health. Each CDR3 is given with its conserved first and last residue. The order of the fields is J gene, CDR3 length, V gene, CDR3 protein.

TRBJ1-2 | 14 | TRBV14 | CASSPTGGRDGYTF
TRBJ1-4 | 14 | TRBV30 | CAWSVRVGREKLFF
TRBJ1-2 | 14 | TRBV5-8 | CASSPPTFNYGYTF
TRBJ2-2 | 12 | TRBV7-2 | CASSLRTGELFF
TRBJ1-1 | 14 | TRBV4-2 | CASSQGPSDTEAFF
TRBJ2-7 | 13 | TRBV30 | CAWMDRDKYEQYF
TRBJ1-2 | 14 | TRBV3-1/TRBV3-2 | CASSPERFWYGYTF
TRBJ2-2 | 13 | TRBV29-1 | CSVGVGGSGELFF
TRBJ2-7 | 15 | TRBV3-1/TRBV3-2 | CASSLNPDASYEQYF
TRBJ1-3 | 16 | TRBV10-3 | CAISEHPEPSGNTIYF
TRBJ2-5 | 15 | TRBV10-1 | CASSEMQGARETQYF
TRBJ1-6 | 18 | TRBV28 | CASSSLDRVGSYNSPLHF
TRBJ1-2 | 13 | TRBV25-1 | CASSEGGRYGYTF
TRBJ1-2 | 17 | TRBV29-1 | CSVEVPPQDKTNYGYTF
TRBJ2-7 | 13 | TRBV29-1 | CSVGTGVGYEQYF
TRBJ2-5 | 18 | TRBV10-1 | CASSESRAGVGYQETQYF
TRBJ1-1 | 12 | TRBV5-6 | CASSYGTTEAFF
TRBJ1-1 | 15 | TRBV6-5 | CASFLTGGGGTEAFF
TRBJ1-5 | 14 | TRBV7-2 | CASSLVNSNQPQHF
TRBJ1-2 | 13 | TRBV5-1 | CASSLAGDHGYTF
TRBJ2-7 | 15 | TRBV6-2/TRBV6-3 | CASSDGTGGPSEQYF
TRBJ1-1 | 13 | TRBV29-1 | CSVDSETNTEAFF